Listed below are T cell receptor beta chains from one sample, sequenced in a study of blood T cell repertoires in COVID-19. Produced via immunoSEQ multiplex PCR; TCRdb's table is partial and in-frame only. Here the sample spans about 130,000 clones, approximately 90% being singletons. The source material was peripheral blood. These receptor sequences come from a man aged 55 to 70 with COVID-19, enrolled during active disease. The CDR3 runs from the conserved cysteine through the conserved F or W. The order of the fields is V gene, J gene, D gene, CDR3 protein. The D gene is left open where the match is weak.

v_call: TRBV10-1
j_call: TRBJ2-3
d_call: NA
cdr3_aa: CASSETKGKVSGVFTQYF

v_call: TRBV5-1
j_call: TRBJ1-6
d_call: NA
cdr3_aa: CASSSTGGSETLNSPLHF

v_call: TRBV6-1
j_call: TRBJ1-1
d_call: NA
cdr3_aa: CASSEQTRNTEAFF

v_call: TRBV30
j_call: TRBJ1-6
d_call: TRBD1
cdr3_aa: CASTGQKNSPLHF

v_call: TRBV27
j_call: TRBJ1-1
d_call: NA
cdr3_aa: CASTQVGQDTEAFF

v_call: TRBV15
j_call: TRBJ1-2
d_call: NA
cdr3_aa: CATSRGGGYGYTF

v_call: TRBV6-2/TRBV6-3
j_call: TRBJ1-2
d_call: NA
cdr3_aa: CASSYRAGSNGYTF

v_call: TRBV3-1/TRBV3-2
j_call: TRBJ1-5
d_call: TRBD1
cdr3_aa: CASSQGPGTGNQPQHF

v_call: TRBV5-1
j_call: TRBJ1-3
d_call: NA
cdr3_aa: CASSPVSGNSGNTIYF

v_call: TRBV7-2
j_call: TRBJ2-1
d_call: NA
cdr3_aa: CASSLVRYNEQFF

v_call: TRBV7-9
j_call: TRBJ1-4
d_call: TRBD1
cdr3_aa: CASSFITGGNEKLFF

v_call: TRBV3-1/TRBV3-2
j_call: TRBJ1-6
d_call: NA
cdr3_aa: CASSQVGSWNSPLHF

v_call: TRBV5-1
j_call: TRBJ1-3
d_call: NA
cdr3_aa: CASSLGSGGPSGNTIYF

v_call: TRBV5-6
j_call: TRBJ1-5
d_call: TRBD1
cdr3_aa: CASSLGPGGAEPQHF

v_call: TRBV6-5
j_call: TRBJ2-5
d_call: TRBD1
cdr3_aa: CASSYSGGGKTQYF

v_call: TRBV27
j_call: TRBJ1-1
d_call: NA
cdr3_aa: CASSLGAGLAAFF

v_call: TRBV5-1
j_call: TRBJ2-5
d_call: TRBD2
cdr3_aa: CASTKTSGGPGTQYF

v_call: TRBV7-2
j_call: TRBJ1-2
d_call: NA
cdr3_aa: CASSLRNYGYTF

v_call: TRBV24-1
j_call: TRBJ1-3
d_call: NA
cdr3_aa: CATPGETGNTIYF